This entry concerns a single T cell receptor (beta chain). The antigen is unknown. Reverse transcription of roughly 0.5 to 1 ug RNA was carried out with random hexamers. Amplification of TCR beta CDR3 across 54 Vbeta and 13 Jbeta was performed with immunoSEQ multiplex PCR. MiXCR was run by TCRdb on the immunoSEQ multiplex PCR reads, yielding one entry per CDR3 protein. The sample consists of roughly 250,000 distinct CDR3 sequences, 90% to 97% of them appearing once. CD8+ and CD4+ T cells from blood underwent TCR beta sequencing. Negative isolation yielded the CD8+ and CD4+ T cells, while FACS enriched the TEMRA cells. The CDR3 loop spans 14 amino acids. Germline lookup yields CDR1 DFQATT and CDR2 SNEGSKA (reference sequence). V was pared by 2 bases and J by 1 base, with 12 bases between. This specimen belongs to a study of CD8 T cells in Susac syndrome. General observations from the study: None of the CD4+ T cell repertoires in Susac syndrome showed clonal expansion.

Input material: CD4+ T cells from PBMCs. The sequence came from a human donor with Susac syndrome. The rearrangement links TRBV20-1 to TRBJ2-7, with D possibly TRBD2 on 5 matching bases. The CDR3 DNA reads TGCAGTGCTAGACCCCCCGGCGGGTCCTACGAGCAGTACTTC. It codes for CSARPPGGSYEQYF.